The T cell receptor (beta chain) described here comes from a study of blood T cell repertoires in COVID-19. Looking at the study overall: The study drew acute and convalescent COVID-19 samples from the United States, Italy and Spain.

Using immunoSEQ multiplex PCR, the repertoire was profiled, and TCRdb retains in-frame clones only, with some absent. Here the sample spans approximately 360,000 clones, 90% being singletons. This CDR3 has 15 amino acids. Germline CDR1 is SGHTA and CDR2 is FQGNSA. V was pared by 1 base and J by 2 bases, with 11 bases between. The rearrangement links TRBV7-2 to TRBJ2-5, with D perhaps TRBD2 (5 bases). This receptor was obtained from a man between 18 and 35 years old with active or convalescent COVID-19. The specimen sequenced was peripheral blood. The CDR3: CASSLGGRGQETQYF. The CDR3 DNA sequence: TGTGCCAGCAGCTTAGGAGGGAGAGGGCAAGAGACCCAGTACTTC. Filled out from reference TRBV7-2 and TRBJ2-5, the complete variable domain reads GAGVSQSPSNKVTEKGKDVELRCDPISGHTALYWYRQSLGQGLEFLIYFQGNSAPDKSGLPSDRFSAERTGGSVSTLTIQRTQQEDSAVYLCASSLGGRGQETQYFGPGTRLLVL.